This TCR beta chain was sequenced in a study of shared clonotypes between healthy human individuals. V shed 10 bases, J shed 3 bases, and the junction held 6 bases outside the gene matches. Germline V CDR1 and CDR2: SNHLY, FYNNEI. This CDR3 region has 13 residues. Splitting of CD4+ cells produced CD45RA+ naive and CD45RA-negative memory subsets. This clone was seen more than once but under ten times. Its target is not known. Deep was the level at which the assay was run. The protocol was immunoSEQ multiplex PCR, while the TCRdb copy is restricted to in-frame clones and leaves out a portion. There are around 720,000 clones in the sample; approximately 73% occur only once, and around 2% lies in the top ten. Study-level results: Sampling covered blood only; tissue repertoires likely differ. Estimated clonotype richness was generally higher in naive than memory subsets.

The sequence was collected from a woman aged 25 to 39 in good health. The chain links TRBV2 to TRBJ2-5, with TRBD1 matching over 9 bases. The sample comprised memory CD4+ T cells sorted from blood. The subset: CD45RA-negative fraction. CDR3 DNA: TGTGCCACCTATCGGACAGGGGAAGAGACCCAGTACTTC. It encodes CATYRTGEETQYF.